This is a list of T cell receptor beta chains from one sample in a study of blood T cell repertoires in COVID-19. Using immunoSEQ multiplex PCR, the repertoire was profiled, and TCRdb retains in-frame clones only, with some absent. The sample carries 300,000 to 450,000 clones, roughly 80% recorded once. The sequencing input was peripheral blood. The receptors were gathered from a human donor with acute or convalescent COVID-19. The donor label of this sample is uncertain. The CDR3 runs from the conserved cysteine through the conserved F or W.

cdr3_aa: CASNQGINQPQHF; j_call: TRBJ1-5; v_call: TRBV19
cdr3_aa: CASSPPGGQYYGYTF; j_call: TRBJ1-2; v_call: TRBV18
cdr3_aa: CASSLGQGRDIQYF; j_call: TRBJ2-4; v_call: TRBV5-1
cdr3_aa: CASRAGQGWGYTF; j_call: TRBJ1-2; v_call: TRBV28
cdr3_aa: CAWSGVTSGRWNEQFF; j_call: TRBJ2-1; v_call: TRBV30
cdr3_aa: CASSFVPGGPDEQYF; j_call: TRBJ2-7; v_call: TRBV7-6
cdr3_aa: CASSGDRIWLSGYTF; j_call: TRBJ1-2; v_call: TRBV5-1
cdr3_aa: CASSLGAGWSPLHF; j_call: TRBJ1-6; v_call: TRBV6-5
cdr3_aa: CASSRGTGLQPQHF; j_call: TRBJ1-5; v_call: TRBV5-5
cdr3_aa: CASSGPGTANEQYF; j_call: TRBJ2-7; v_call: TRBV10-1